This entry lists 27 T cell receptor beta chains sequenced from one sample in a study of shared clonotypes between healthy human individuals. Profiled with immunoSEQ multiplex PCR; TCRdb holds only in-frame clones, not every one. The table has hundreds of thousands of clones, around 73% seen once. Sequenced sample: memory CD4+ T cells sorted from blood. Subset defined: CD45RA-negative fraction. Receptor source: a woman in her twenties or thirties in good health.

This rearrangement joins TRBV30 to TRBJ2-7, with D possibly being TRBD1 (5 bases). Trimming took 6 bases from V and 2 from J, leaving 11 bases between them. Germline CDR1 GTSNPN, CDR2 SVGIG (reference sequence). The CDR3 runs to 12 residues. The CDR3 loop is CACVRVPYEQYF. The CDR3 DNA reads as TGTGCCTGTGTCAGGGTTCCCTACGAGCAGTACTTC.

The V call is TRBV18, the J call TRBJ2-7, with 8 bases aligning to TRBD2. Germline lookup yields CDR1 KGHSH and CDR2 LQKENI. V was pared by 4 bases and J by 0 bases, with 8 bases of the junction left unmatched. This CDR3 has 16 amino acids. The CDR3 DNA sequence: TGTGCCAGCTCACAAACTAGCGGCACCACCTCCTACGAGCAGTACTTC. Amino acid sequence: CASSQTSGTTSYEQYF.

Only one count was recorded for this clone. The chain carries TRBV19 and TRBJ2-5; 7 bases are a match to TRBD2. The J segment lost 1 base and the V segment lost 6 bases, leaving 11 bases of the junction unmatched. The CDR3 has 16 amino acids. Germline CDR1 is LNHDA and CDR2 is SQIVND (reference sequence). The CDR3 bases are TGTGCCAGTAGCCCTCGGGGAGGGCCAATCCAAGAGACCCAGTACTTC. Its translation is CASSPRGGPIQETQYF.

This rearrangement joins TRBV7-9 to TRBJ1-4; D unresolved. The CDR3 is 13 amino acids. With 1 base removed from V and 8 bases from J, the gap between germline ends came to 8 bases. Germline loops: CDR1 SEHNR, CDR2 FQNEAQ (reference sequence). CDR3 nucleotide sequence: TGTGCCAGCAGCTTAGTGGGATCGGAAAAACTGTTTTTT. Its protein is CASSLVGSEKLFF.

This clone has ten or more counts. V usage is TRBV2 and J usage is TRBJ2-5; 11 nucleotides agree with TRBD2. Germline-derived CDR1 and CDR2 are SNHLY and FYNNEI. J gave up 5 bases and V 5 bases, and 4 bases lay outside the gene matches. The CDR3 length is 14 residues. The CDR3 DNA is TGTGCCAGCAGTAAACTAGCGGGAGTCGAGACCCAGTACTTC. This codes for CASSKLAGVETQYF.

The chain uses TRBV18 and TRBJ2-3, with TRBD1 matching 8 bases. From germline, CDR1 is KGHSH and CDR2 LQKENI. The CDR3 consists of 14 residues. V trimming: 3 bases; J trimming: 5 bases; junction bases outside the gene matches: 4. The CDR3 DNA reads as TGTGCCAGCTCACCGGACAGGGCGATAGATACGCAGTATTTT. Residues: CASSPDRAIDTQYF.

The chain links TRBV5-1 to TRBJ2-3; D is uncertain. The CDR3 extends over 16 amino acids. Looked up from germline, CDR1 is SGHRS and CDR2 is YFSETQ. The V end was cut by 4 bases, the J end by 5 bases, with 20 bases between. The CDR3 nucleotides read TGCGCCAGCAGCGCAGCTCGCGGCTGGATAGGAGATACGCAGTATTTT. Its translation: CASSAARGWIGDTQYF. Complete variable domain (other parts from reference TRBV5-1 and TRBJ2-3): KAGVTQTPRYLIKTRGQQVTLSCSPISGHRSVSWYQQTPGQGLQFLFEYFSETQRNKGNFPGRFSGRQFSNSRSEMNVSTLELGDSALYLCASSAARGWIGDTQYFGPGTRLTVL.

This clone was recorded once. The chain has TRBV2 and TRBJ2-7; 7 bases fit TRBD2. Looked up from germline, CDR1 is SNHLY and CDR2 is FYNNEI. V dropped 8 bases and J dropped 4; count of bases not matched to a gene: 11. The CDR3 has 14 amino acids. The CDR3, as DNA: TGTGCCAGCCGAGGGGACTACGGGTTATACGAGCAGTACTTC. Its translation: CASRGDYGLYEQYF.

The V call is TRBV6-5, the J call TRBJ1-3; 7 nucleotides agree with TRBD1. Germline CDR1 MNHEY, CDR2 SVGAGI. V was pared by 5 bases and J by 4 bases, with 8 bases of the junction left unmatched. The CDR3 contains 15 residues. CDR3 sequence (DNA): TGTGCCAGCAGTCCTACAGGGGATGGAGGAAACACCATATATTTT. Protein product: CASSPTGDGGNTIYF.

V is TRBV21-1 and J is TRBJ2-7. TRBV21-1 is a pseudogene. This CDR3 has 11 residues. CDR3 loop: CASGVDSEQYF. CDR3 nucleotide sequence: TGTGCCAGCGGGGTTGACTCGGAGCAGTACTTC.

This chain uses TRBV5-4 with TRBJ2-1; 11 positions agree with TRBD2. Germline V lookup: CDR1 SGHNT, CDR2 YYREEE (reference sequence). Trimming cost V 0 bases and J 5 bases; bases outside gene matches: 7. The CDR3 sequence is 17 residues long. The CDR3 coding sequence is TGTGCCAGCAGCTTGGAATTTGGGACTAGCGGCAACAATGAGCAGTTCTTC. Protein: CASSLEFGTSGNNEQFF. Supplemented by reference TRBV5-4 and TRBJ2-1, the full variable domain reads ETGVTQSPTHLIKTRGQQVTLRCSSQSGHNTVSWYQQALGQGPQFIFQYYREEENGRGNFPPRFSGLQFPNYSSELNVNALELDDSALYLCASSLEFGTSGNNEQFFGPGTRLTVL.

This chain joins TRBV5-1 and TRBJ1-2; D remains unclear. Germline-derived CDR1 and CDR2 are SGHRS and YFSETQ. V lost 3 bases and J lost 2, with 11 bases in between. The CDR3 length is 14 residues. The CDR3 protein is CASSSSHGNYGYTF. CDR3 sequence (DNA): TGCGCCAGCAGCTCCTCACACGGGAACTATGGCTACACCTTC.

For the CDR3, the DNA is TGTGCCATCAGTGAACAGGCCAATAATCAGCCCCAGCATTTT. It yields the protein CAISEQANNQPQHF. The chain has TRBV10-3 and TRBJ1-5; maybe TRBD1 (5 bases). The V gene's germline CDR1 is ENHRY and CDR2 SYGVKD. V lost 3 bases and J lost 4, with 10 bases in between. This CDR3 spans 14 amino acids.

The V gene is TRBV5-6, the J gene TRBJ2-7; 8 bases agree with TRBD2. V shed 1 base and J 4 bases; nucleotides not matched to a gene: 7. The length of the CDR3 is 15 residues. CDR1 and CDR2 (germline): SGHDT, YYEEEE. CDR3 loop: CASSLFQRESYEQYF. In DNA, the CDR3 is TGTGCCAGCAGCTTGTTCCAGCGGGAGTCTTACGAGCAGTACTTC.

The rearrangement joins TRBV29-1 to TRBJ1-1; a weak D match, TRBD1 (6 bases). This CDR3 comprises 13 residues. The germline V gene has CDR1 SQVTM and CDR2 ANQGSEA. The V gene lost 1 base and the J gene lost 11 bases, with 17 bases spanning the gap. In nucleotides, the CDR3 is TGCAGCGTTGAAGCCTACAGGGTCGGGAGGGCTTTCTTT. It is translated as CSVEAYRVGRAFF.

This clone came up a few times. This chain links TRBV25-1 with TRBJ1-5; 7 bases match TRBD1. The junction had 2 bases not matched to a gene; V was cut back by 3 bases and J by 3 bases. The CDR3 is 14 residues long. The V gene's germline CDR1 is MGHDK and CDR2 SYGVNS. The chain's CDR3 is CASSETGHNQPQHF. The CDR3 bases are TGTGCCAGCAGTGAGACAGGGCACAATCAGCCCCAGCATTTT.

Remarks on this clone: A far more abundant clone sits one base away, making this likely a read error. The chain couples TRBV5-4 to TRBJ1-1; 8 positions agree with TRBD1. V gave up 4 bases and J gave up 3 bases; unmatched junction bases: 2. Germline V gives CDR1 SGHNT, CDR2 YYREEE (reference sequence). The CDR3 has 13 residues. CDR3 in DNA: TGTGCCAGCAGCCAGGACAGGGACACTGAAGCTTTCTTT. It specifies CASSQDRDTEAFF.

This clone was counted between two and nine times. The chain has TRBV5-5 and TRBJ2-1; D is perhaps TRBD1 or TRBD2 (5 bases each). Germline V CDR1 and CDR2: SGHKS, YYEKEE (reference sequence). Trimming removed 4 bases from V and 4 bases from J, with 15 bases in between. The length of the CDR3 is 15 residues. CDR3 region: CASSRRDGAYNEQFF. The CDR3 DNA follows: TGTGCCAGCAGCCGCCGGGACGGTGCTTACAATGAGCAGTTCTTC.

With respect to this clone: Other DNA sequences in the sample encode the same CDR3. This rearrangement joins TRBV7-2 to TRBJ2-1, with 10 bases aligning to TRBD2. Germline CDR1 is SGHTA and CDR2 is FQGNSA. Trimming cost V 1 base and J 8 bases; bases outside gene matches: 8. The CDR3 has 16 residues. The CDR3 sequence: CASSLGALAGPHEQFF. DNA for the CDR3: TGTGCCAGCAGCTTAGGTGCACTAGCGGGACCCCATGAGCAGTTCTTC.

The rearrangement links TRBV5-1 to TRBJ1-5, with 10 positions matching TRBD1. CDR1 is SGHRS, CDR2 YFSETQ, per germline. V was pared by 3 bases and J by 6 bases, with 3 bases of the junction left unmatched. The CDR3 spans 14 residues. The CDR3 here is CASSWGTGAQPQHF. DNA for the CDR3: TGCGCCAGCAGCTGGGGGACAGGGGCTCAGCCCCAGCATTTT.

The genes are TRBV11-2 and TRBJ2-2; 11 nucleotides line up with TRBD2. V was clipped by 2 bases and J by 0 bases; unmatched bases: 8. The germline V gene encodes CDR1 SGHAT and CDR2 FQNNGV. This CDR3 contains 19 residues. The chain's CDR3 is CASSLRDKGLAANTGELFF. The CDR3 DNA reads TGTGCCAGCAGCTTACGTGACAAGGGACTAGCGGCGAACACCGGGGAGCTGTTTTTT.

The CDR3 DNA is TGTGCCAGCAGCTTAGCTTCTAGCGGGACCTACGAGCAGTACTTC. It codes for CASSLASSGTYEQYF. This rearrangement joins TRBV7-2 to TRBJ2-7; 9 nucleotides match TRBD2. The CDR3 is 15 residues long. V trimming: 0 bases; J trimming: 2 bases; junction bases outside the gene matches: 2. Germline CDR1 and CDR2: SGHTA and FQGNSA.

In its sample, this clone was seen once. Within the sample, other DNA sequences also encode this same CDR3. The V gene is TRBV6-1, the J gene TRBJ1-3, with 10 bases matching TRBD1. The CDR3 spans 15 residues. The J segment lost 2 bases and the V segment lost 5 bases, leaving 3 bases of the junction unmatched. Germline V CDR1 and CDR2: MNHNS, SASEGT. The CDR3 bases are TGTGCCAGCAGTCGACAGGGGGCGACTGGAAACACCATATATTTT. Its protein product is CASSRQGATGNTIYF.

There are many counts of this clone. The chain carries TRBV28 and TRBJ2-7; the D gene is possibly TRBD1 (5 bases). This CDR3 comprises 12 residues. Trimming cost V 6 bases and J 9 bases, with 15 bases left between them. CDR1 is MDHEN and CDR2 is SYDVKM in the germline V gene. The DNA of the CDR3 is TGTGCCAGCAGCCAGGGTCCCGTCGTGCAGTACTTC. It specifies CASSQGPVVQYF.

The rearrangement links TRBV4-1 to TRBJ2-5; D is unresolved. Trimming took 0 bases from V and 5 from J, leaving 10 bases between them. In germline, CDR1 is MGHRA, CDR2 YSYEKL. The CDR3 consists of 14 residues. The CDR3 is CASSQDWGGETQYF. DNA of the CDR3: TGCGCCAGCAGCCAAGATTGGGGTGGGGAGACCCAGTACTTC.

This chain connects TRBV10-3 to TRBJ2-5; weak D call: TRBD1 (6 bases). Trimming stripped 3 bases from V and 3 bases from J, with 11 bases between. The CDR3 covers 14 residues. In germline, CDR1 is ENHRY, CDR2 SYGVKD. For the CDR3, the DNA is TGTGCCATCAGTGAAAGGACAGATGAAGAGACCCAGTACTTC. This encodes CAISERTDEETQYF.

This chain joins TRBV13 and TRBJ2-7, with 10 bases that match TRBD2. Looked up from germline, CDR1 is PRHDT and CDR2 is FYEKMQ (reference sequence). After removal of 3 bases from V and 7 bases from J, the junction contained 12 bases not matched to a gene. The CDR3 extends over 16 amino acids. In DNA, the CDR3 is TGTGCCAGCAGCTTTCTGAGCGGGAGGGAGGGTGGAGAGCAGTACTTC. Translated: CASSFLSGREGGEQYF.